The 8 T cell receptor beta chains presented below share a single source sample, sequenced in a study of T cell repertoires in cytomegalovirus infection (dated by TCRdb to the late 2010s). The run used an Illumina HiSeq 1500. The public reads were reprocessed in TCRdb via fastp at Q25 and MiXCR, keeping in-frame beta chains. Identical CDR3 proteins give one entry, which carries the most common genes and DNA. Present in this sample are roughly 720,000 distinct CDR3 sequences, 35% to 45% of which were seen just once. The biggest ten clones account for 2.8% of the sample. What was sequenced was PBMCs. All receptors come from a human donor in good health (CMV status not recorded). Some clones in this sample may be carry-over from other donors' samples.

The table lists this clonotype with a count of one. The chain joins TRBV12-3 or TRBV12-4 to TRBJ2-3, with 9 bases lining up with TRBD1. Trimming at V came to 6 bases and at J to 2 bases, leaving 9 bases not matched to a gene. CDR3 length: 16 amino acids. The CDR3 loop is CASRHRDRVPTDTQYF. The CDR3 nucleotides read TGTGCCAGCAGACACAGGGACAGGGTCCCCACAGATACGCAGTATTTT.

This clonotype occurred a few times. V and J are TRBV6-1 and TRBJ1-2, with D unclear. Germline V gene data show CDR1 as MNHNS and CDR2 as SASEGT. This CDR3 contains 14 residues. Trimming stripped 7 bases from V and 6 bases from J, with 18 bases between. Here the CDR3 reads CASKEAPIADGYTF. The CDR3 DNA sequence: TGTGCCAGCAAGGAGGCGCCAATAGCGGATGGCTACACCTTC.

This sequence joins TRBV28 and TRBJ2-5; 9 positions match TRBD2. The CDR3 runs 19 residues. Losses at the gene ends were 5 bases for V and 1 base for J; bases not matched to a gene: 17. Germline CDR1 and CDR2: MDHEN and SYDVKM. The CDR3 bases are TGTGCCAGCAGTCCCCTGCATACCCCTAGCGGGGCTGCCCAAGAGACCCAGTACTTC. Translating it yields CASSPLHTPSGAAQETQYF.

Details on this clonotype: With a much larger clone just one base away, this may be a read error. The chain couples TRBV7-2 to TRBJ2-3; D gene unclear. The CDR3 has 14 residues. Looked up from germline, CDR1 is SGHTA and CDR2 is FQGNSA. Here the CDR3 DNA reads TGTTCCAGCAGCTTAGGAGTGGCGGTAGATACGCAGTATTTT. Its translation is CSSSLGVAVDTQYF.

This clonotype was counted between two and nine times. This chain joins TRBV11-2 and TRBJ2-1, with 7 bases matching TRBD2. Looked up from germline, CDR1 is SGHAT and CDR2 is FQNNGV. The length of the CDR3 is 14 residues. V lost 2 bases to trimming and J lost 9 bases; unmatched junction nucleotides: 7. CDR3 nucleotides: TGTGCCAGCAGCTTAATGTGGGGGGGGAGTGAGCAGTTCTTC. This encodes CASSLMWGGSEQFF.

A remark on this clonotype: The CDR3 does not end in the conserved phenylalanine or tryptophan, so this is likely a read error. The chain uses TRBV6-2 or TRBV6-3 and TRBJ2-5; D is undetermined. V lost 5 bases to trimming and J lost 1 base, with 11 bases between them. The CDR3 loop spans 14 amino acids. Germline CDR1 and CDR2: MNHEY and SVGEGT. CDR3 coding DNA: TGTGCCAGCAGTGAGCAGCAAACCCAAGAGACCCAGTACTTA. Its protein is CASSEQQTQETQYL.

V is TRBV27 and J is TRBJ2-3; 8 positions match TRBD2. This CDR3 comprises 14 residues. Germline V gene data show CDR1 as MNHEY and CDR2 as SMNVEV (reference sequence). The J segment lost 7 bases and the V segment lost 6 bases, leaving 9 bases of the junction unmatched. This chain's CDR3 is CASRVAGSPYTQYF. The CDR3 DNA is TGTGCCAGCAGAGTAGCGGGGTCTCCATATACGCAGTATTTT.

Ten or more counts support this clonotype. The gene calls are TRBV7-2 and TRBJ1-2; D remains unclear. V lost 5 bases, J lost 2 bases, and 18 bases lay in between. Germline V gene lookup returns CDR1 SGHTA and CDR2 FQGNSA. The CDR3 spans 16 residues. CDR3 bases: TGTGCCAGCAGCCTACCCCGGAGAGGGAAAAACTATGGCTACACCTTC. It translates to CASSLPRRGKNYGYTF.